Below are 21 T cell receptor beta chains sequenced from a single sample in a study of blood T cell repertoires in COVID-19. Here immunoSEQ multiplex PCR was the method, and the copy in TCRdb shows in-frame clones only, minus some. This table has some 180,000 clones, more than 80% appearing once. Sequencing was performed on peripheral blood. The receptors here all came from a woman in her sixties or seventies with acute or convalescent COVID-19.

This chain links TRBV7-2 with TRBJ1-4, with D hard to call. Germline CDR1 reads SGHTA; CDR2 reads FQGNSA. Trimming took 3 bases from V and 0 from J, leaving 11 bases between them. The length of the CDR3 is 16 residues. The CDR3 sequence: CASSLEQPATNEKLFF. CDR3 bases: TGTGCCAGCAGCTTGGAGCAACCTGCAACTAATGAAAAACTGTTTTTT.

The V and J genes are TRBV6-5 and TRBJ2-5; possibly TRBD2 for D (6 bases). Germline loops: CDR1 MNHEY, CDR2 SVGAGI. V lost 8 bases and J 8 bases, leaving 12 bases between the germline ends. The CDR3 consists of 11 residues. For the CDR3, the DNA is TGTGCCAGCGCGGAGGGTAGAACCCAGTACTTC. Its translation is CASAEGRTQYF.

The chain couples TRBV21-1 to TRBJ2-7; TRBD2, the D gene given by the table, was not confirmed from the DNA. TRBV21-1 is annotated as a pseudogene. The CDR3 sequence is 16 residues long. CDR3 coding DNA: TGTGCCAGCAGCAAAATCGTGGTAGCGGGAGTTGACGAGCAGTACGTC. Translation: CASSKIVVAGVDEQYV.

DNA of the CDR3: TGTGCCAGCAGGCGACAGGGCAATCAGCCCCAGCATTTT. This codes for CASRRQGNQPQHF. The chain has TRBV6-5 and TRBJ1-5; a weak D match, TRBD1 (6 bases). Germline V CDR1 and CDR2: MNHEY, SVGAGI. There are 13 residues in the CDR3. The V end lost 6 bases, the J end lost 2 bases, and 8 bases lay between the germline ends.

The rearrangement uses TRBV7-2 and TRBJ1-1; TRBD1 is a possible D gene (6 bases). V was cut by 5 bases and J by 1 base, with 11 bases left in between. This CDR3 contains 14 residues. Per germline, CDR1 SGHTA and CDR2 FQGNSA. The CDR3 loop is CASSPGHSNTEAFF. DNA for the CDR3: TGTGCCAGCAGCCCGGGACACTCGAACACTGAAGCTTTCTTT.

DNA for the CDR3: TGTGCCAGCAGCTTAGAGGCCGGGTATTCCTACGAGCAGTACTTC. It codes for CASSLEAGYSYEQYF. V gene TRBV7-2 combines with J gene TRBJ2-7; no clear D gene. V was shortened by 1 base and J by 1 base, with 11 bases between the two germline ends. Germline CDR1 is SGHTA and CDR2 is FQGNSA. The CDR3 runs to 15 residues.

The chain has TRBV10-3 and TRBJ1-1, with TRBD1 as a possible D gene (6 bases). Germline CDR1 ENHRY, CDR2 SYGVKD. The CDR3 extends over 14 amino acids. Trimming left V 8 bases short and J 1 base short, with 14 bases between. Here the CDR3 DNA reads TGTGCCATCCGGGGAACAGGGTCGAACACTGAAGCTTTCTTT. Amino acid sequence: CAIRGTGSNTEAFF.

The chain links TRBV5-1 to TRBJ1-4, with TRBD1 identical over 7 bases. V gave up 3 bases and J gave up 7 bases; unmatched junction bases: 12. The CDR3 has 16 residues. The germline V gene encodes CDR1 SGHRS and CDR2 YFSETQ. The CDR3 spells CASSSGQPVRGEKLFF. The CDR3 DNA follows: TGCGCCAGCAGCTCGGGACAGCCGGTTAGGGGTGAAAAACTGTTTTTT.

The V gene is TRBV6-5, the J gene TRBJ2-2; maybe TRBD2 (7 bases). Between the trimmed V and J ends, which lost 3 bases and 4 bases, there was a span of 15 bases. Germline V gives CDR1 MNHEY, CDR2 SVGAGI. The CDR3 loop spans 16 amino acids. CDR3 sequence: CASSYPTGGRTGELFF. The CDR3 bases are TGTGCCAGCAGTTATCCGACGGGGGGCCGCACCGGGGAGCTGTTTTTT.

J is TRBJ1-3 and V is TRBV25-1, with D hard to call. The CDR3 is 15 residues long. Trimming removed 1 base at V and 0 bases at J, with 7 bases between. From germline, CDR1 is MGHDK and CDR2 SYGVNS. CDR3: CASSESASSGNTIYF. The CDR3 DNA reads TGTGCCAGCAGTGAATCAGCGTCCTCTGGAAACACCATATATTTT.

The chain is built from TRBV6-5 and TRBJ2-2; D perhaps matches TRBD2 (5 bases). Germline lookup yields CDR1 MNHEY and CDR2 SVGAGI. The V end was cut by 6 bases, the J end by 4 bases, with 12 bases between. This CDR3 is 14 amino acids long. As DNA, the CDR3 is TGTGCCAGCAGGCGGACTGCAGCCACCGGGGAGCTGTTTTTT. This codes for CASRRTAATGELFF.

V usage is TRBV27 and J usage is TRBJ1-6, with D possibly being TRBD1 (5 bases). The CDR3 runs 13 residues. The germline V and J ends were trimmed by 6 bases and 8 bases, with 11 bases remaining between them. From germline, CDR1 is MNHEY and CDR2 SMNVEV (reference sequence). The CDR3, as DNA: TGTGCCAGCAGGGGGTGGGGGGATTCACCCCTCCACTTT. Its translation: CASRGWGDSPLHF.

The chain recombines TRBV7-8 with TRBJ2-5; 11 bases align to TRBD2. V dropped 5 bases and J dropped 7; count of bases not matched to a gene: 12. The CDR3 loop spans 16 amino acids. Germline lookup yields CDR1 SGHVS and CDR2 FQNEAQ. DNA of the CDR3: TGTGCCAGCAGCCTGACTAGCGGGGTCCCCTCGGGGACCCAGTACTTC. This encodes CASSLTSGVPSGTQYF.

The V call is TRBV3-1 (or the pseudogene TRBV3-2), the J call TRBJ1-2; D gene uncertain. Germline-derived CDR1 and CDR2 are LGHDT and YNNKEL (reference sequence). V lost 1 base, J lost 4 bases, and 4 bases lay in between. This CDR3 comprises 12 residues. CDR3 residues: CASSQATYGYTF. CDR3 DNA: TGTGCCAGCAGCCAAGCTACCTATGGCTACACCTTC.

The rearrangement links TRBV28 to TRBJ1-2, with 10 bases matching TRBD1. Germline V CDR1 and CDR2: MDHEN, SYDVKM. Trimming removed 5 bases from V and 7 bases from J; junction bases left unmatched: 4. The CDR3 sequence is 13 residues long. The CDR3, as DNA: TGTGCCAGCAGTCGACAGGGGGCGCTTGGCTACACCTTC. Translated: CASSRQGALGYTF.

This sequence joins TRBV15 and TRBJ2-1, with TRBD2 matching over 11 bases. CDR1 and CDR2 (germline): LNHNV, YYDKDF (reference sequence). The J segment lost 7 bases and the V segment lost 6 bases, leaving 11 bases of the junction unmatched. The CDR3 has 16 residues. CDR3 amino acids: CATRGVELAGANEQFF. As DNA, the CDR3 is TGTGCCACCAGGGGGGTCGAACTAGCGGGAGCGAATGAGCAGTTCTTC.

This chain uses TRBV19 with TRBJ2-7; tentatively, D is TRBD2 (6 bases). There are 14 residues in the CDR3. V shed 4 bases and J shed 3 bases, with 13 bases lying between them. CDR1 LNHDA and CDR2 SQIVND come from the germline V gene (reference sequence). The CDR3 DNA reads TGTGCCAGTAGTACAAGGGCGGGATACTACGAGCAGTACTTC. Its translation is CASSTRAGYYEQYF.

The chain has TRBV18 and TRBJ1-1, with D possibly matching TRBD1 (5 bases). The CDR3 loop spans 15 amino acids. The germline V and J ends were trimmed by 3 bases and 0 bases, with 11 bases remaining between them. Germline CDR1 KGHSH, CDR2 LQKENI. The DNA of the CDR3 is TGTGCCAGCTCACCGGACATATTCATGAACACTGAAGCTTTCTTT. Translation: CASSPDIFMNTEAFF.

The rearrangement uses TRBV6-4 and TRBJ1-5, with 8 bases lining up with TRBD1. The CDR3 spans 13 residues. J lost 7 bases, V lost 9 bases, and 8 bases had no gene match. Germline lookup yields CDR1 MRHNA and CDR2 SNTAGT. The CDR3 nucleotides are TGTGCCAGTAGAGACAGGGGAAGCCAGCCCCAGCATTTT. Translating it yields CASRDRGSQPQHF.

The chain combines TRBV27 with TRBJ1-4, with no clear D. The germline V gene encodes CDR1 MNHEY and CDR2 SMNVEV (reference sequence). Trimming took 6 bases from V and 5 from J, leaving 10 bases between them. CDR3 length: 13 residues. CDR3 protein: CASRRQVNEKLFF. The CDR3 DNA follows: TGTGCCAGCAGGCGGCAAGTAAATGAAAAACTGTTTTTT.

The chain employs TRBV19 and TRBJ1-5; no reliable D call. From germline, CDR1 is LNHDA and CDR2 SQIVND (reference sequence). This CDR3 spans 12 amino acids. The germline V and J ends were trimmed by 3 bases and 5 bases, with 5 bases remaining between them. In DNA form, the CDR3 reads TGTGCCAGTAGTATCCGTCATCAGCCCCAGCATTTT. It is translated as CASSIRHQPQHF.